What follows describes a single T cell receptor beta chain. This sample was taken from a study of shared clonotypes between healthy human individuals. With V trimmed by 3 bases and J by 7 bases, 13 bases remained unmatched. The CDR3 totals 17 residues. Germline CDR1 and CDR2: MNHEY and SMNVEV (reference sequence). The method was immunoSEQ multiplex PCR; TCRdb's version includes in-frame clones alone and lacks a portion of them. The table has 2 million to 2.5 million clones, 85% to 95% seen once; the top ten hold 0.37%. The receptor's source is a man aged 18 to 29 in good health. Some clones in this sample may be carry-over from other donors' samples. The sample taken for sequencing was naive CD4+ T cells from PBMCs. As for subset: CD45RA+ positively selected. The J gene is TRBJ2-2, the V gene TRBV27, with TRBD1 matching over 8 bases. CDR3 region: CASSFSGQEYWNGELFF. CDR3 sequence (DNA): TGTGCCAGCAGTTTCTCGGGACAGGAGTATTGGAACGGGGAGCTGTTTTTT.